This T cell receptor (beta chain) was identified during a study of blood T cells in healthy people across ages (dated by TCRdb to between 2014 and 2017). With regard to the full study: In model experiments, template switching captured roughly one uniquely barcoded TCR beta cDNA molecule for every two T cells. The study analyzed two additional independent replicas of 1 million unique cDNA reads from the same blood draw for two donors, one aged 18 to 29 and one aged 80 or older. The donors were divided into four age groups: young (average around 16 years), middle-aged (about 40), aged (approximately 62) and long-lived (roughly 82). Donors of different ages were randomly distributed across sequencing lanes to avoid experimental bias. Age-related changes in TCR beta repertoire diversity were measured in the study by deep sequencing normalized with unique cDNA molecular identifiers. Broader findings and caveats from the paper: The percentage of naive T cells measured by flow cytometry correlated strongly with observed TCR beta diversity. Estimates of total diversity based on one million sequenced T cells were considered lower bounds and underestimates. Compared with the aged group, the long-lived group had more naive CD4+ T cells, fewer expanded clones and increased TCR diversity, suggesting age selection. Observed TCR beta diversity per million T cells fell roughly linearly with age, and a significant reduction was already apparent by age roughly 40. The CMV infection status of donors was not known, potentially confounding age-related changes in expanded clonotypes. Since profiling was done on bulk unsorted PBMCs, naive and antigen-experienced compartments could not be conclusively compared.

The approximately 39 donors, aged roughly 6 to 100 years, were systemically healthy Caucasian individuals from Russia. Approximately 11 milliliters of peripheral blood were drawn from each donor into EDTA-treated Vacutainer tubes. PBMCs were isolated by Ficoll-Paque density-gradient centrifugation, with at least 6.5 million obtained per sample. Total RNA was extracted from PBMCs with Trizol reagent, with at least 5.5 micrograms obtained per sample. For every donor, flow cytometry on a PBMC aliquot measured the percentage of naive CD45RAhigh/CD27high T cells. Libraries were constructed by 5' RACE. The instrument given in TCRdb is Illumina HiSeq 2500. A second PCR of about 6 to 11 cycles was run with a J-beta primer mix and a sample-barcoded 5' primer. Each TCR beta cDNA molecule received a unique molecular identifier from a template-switch 5' adaptor carrying 12 random nucleotides. Each sample yielded at least 3 million CDR3-containing paired-end reads. First-strand cDNA was synthesized from all RNA with the Mint cDNA synthesis kit, primed by a TRBC-specific oligonucleotide. Following uracil-DNA glycosylase treatment, a first 18-cycle PCR with universal primers M1SS and BC2_uni_R was performed on all cDNA. The study's processing was this. Normalization of each sample was performed by random selection of 1 million high-quality reads, each carrying a distinct molecular identifier. Reads with shared molecular identifiers were discarded instead of being binned into consensus sequences. MiTCR, set to a Q25 quality threshold and the strictest error-elimination algorithm, was used for CDR3 identification, clonotype clustering and error correction. A nonparametric unseen species model with Euler transformation was used to estimate a lower bound on total TCR beta diversity. TCRdb reprocessed the public reads (quality trimming at Q25 with fastp, clone calling with MiXCR) and kept in-frame beta chains. All rows with the same CDR3 protein become a single entry with the most common DNA and genes. TCRdb's processing, not the study's, gives the V and J calls here. The sample table shows around 1.5 million distinct CDR3 sequences, and around 59% are seen once. Clones ranked in the top ten supply about 6.3% of the sample.

A word on this clonotype: Its binding antigen is unknown. No base qualities exist here, and no much larger clone lies one base off it.

This receptor was taken from a man younger than 35 in good health. Sequenced material: blood.

The CDR3 protein: CASRTSGSWLNEQFF. The DNA reads as follows: TGTGCCAGCAGGACTAGCGGGAGTTGGTTGAATGAGCAGTTCTTC. The chain joins TRBV12-3 or TRBV12-4 to TRBJ2-1, and 12 junction bases match TRBD2. The cysteine opens and the phenylalanine closes a CDR3 of 15 amino acids. Just the 45-base CDR3 DNA is kept, in frame starting at base 1. Compared with germline, V lacks 6 bases and J lacks 7 bases; bases without a gene match: 7.